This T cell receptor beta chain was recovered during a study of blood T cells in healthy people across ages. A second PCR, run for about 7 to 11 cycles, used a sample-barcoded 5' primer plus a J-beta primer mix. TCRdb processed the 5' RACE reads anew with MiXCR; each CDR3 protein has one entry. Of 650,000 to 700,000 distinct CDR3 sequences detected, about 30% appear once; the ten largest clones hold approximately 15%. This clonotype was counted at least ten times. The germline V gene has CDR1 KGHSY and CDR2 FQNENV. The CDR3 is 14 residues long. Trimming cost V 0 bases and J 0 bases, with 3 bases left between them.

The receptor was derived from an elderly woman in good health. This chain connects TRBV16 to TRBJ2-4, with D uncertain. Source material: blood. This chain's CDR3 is CASSQSLAKNIQYF. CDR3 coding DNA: TGTGCCAGCAGCCAATCGCTAGCCAAAAACATTCAGTACTTC.